One sample yielded the 11 T cell receptor beta chains listed below, sequenced in a study of blood T cell repertoires in COVID-19. The table came from immunoSEQ multiplex PCR; TCRdb's copy has only in-frame clones and leaves some out. The sample comprises roughly 81,000 clones, approximately 90% of which are singletons, and 9.5% to 15% rests with the top ten. Specimen: peripheral blood. Receptors originate from a man in his 70s with active or convalescent COVID-19.

V usage is TRBV5-4 and J usage is TRBJ2-5, with 7 bases fitting TRBD2. The V and J ends lost 4 bases and 5 bases, in that order; junction bases with no gene match: 11. The CDR3 has 15 residues. CDR1 and CDR2 from the germline V gene are SGHNT and YYREEE (reference sequence). The CDR3 DNA reads TGTGCCAGCAGCCCGGTGGGGGGGTATATGGAGACCCAGTACTTC. This sequence encodes CASSPVGGYMETQYF.

This clone was observed a few times. The chain has TRBV6-2 or TRBV6-3 and TRBJ2-7; 8 nucleotides line up with TRBD1. Germline CDR1 is MNHEY and CDR2 is SVGEGT. V was clipped by 2 bases and J by 3 bases; unmatched bases: 9. The CDR3 runs 16 residues. The CDR3: CASSYGGQGKGYEQYF. The CDR3 DNA sequence: TGTGCCAGCAGTTACGGAGGACAGGGTAAGGGCTACGAGCAGTACTTC.

This chain uses TRBV7-9 with TRBJ2-2; the match to TRBD1 covers 7 bases. Trimming at V came to 0 bases and at J to 4 bases, leaving 8 bases not matched to a gene. The germline CDR1 and CDR2 sequences are SEHNR and FQNEAQ (reference sequence). This CDR3 region has 17 residues. CDR3 nucleotides: TGTGCCAGCAGCTTAGCGCGGGCGTCAGGGGGCACCGGGGAGCTGTTTTTT. It yields the protein CASSLARASGGTGELFF.

The chain is built from TRBV27 and TRBJ1-4, with 7 bases fitting TRBD1. The V segment lost 5 bases and the J segment 10 bases; nucleotides outside the gene matches: 4. CDR3 length: 12 amino acids. CDR1 is MNHEY, CDR2 SMNVEV, per germline (reference sequence). The CDR3 DNA reads TGTGCCAGCAGTCCGAACAGGGGAAAACTGTTTTTT. This encodes CASSPNRGKLFF.

V usage is TRBV18 and J usage is TRBJ1-1; TRBD1 aligns across 7 bases. The germline CDR1 and CDR2 sequences are KGHSH and LQKENI. The CDR3 has 16 amino acids. With 4 bases clipped from V and 5 bases from J, the junction kept 13 bases outside the gene matches. CDR3: CASSLTDRWYTTEAFF. The CDR3 DNA follows: TGTGCCAGCTCACTAACGGACAGGTGGTACACTACTGAAGCTTTCTTT.

This sequence joins TRBV15 and TRBJ1-4; D gene ambiguous. The V gene lost 1 base and the J gene lost 2 bases, with 8 bases spanning the gap. The germline gives CDR1 LNHNV, CDR2 YYDKDF (reference sequence). The CDR3 has 15 amino acids. The CDR3 coding sequence is TGTGCCACCAGCAGAGGCGGCCTGACTAATGAAAAACTGTTTTTT. It is translated as CATSRGGLTNEKLFF.

The J gene is TRBJ1-2, the V gene TRBV28, with TRBD1 identical over 7 bases. J lost 8 bases, V lost 5 bases, and 11 bases had no gene match. CDR3 length equals 14 residues. CDR1 and CDR2 (germline): MDHEN, SYDVKM. CDR3 coding DNA: TGTGCCAGCAGTCCTCAACAGGGGCTGGGAGGCTACACCTTC. It codes for CASSPQQGLGGYTF.

The rearrangement joins TRBV28 to TRBJ2-2; D remains unclear. V was clipped by 3 bases and J by 1 base, with 9 bases between them. Germline V lookup: CDR1 MDHEN, CDR2 SYDVKM. CDR3 length equals 15 residues. CDR3 bases: TGTGCCAGCAGTTTGGCAGGCGAGAACACCGGGGAGCTGTTTTTT. It encodes CASSLAGENTGELFF.

This clone was detected once. J is TRBJ1-2 and V is TRBV12-3 or TRBV12-4, with D maybe TRBD1 (5 bases). The germline V and J ends were trimmed by 6 bases and 4 bases, with 12 bases remaining between them. The CDR3 has 13 residues. The DNA of the CDR3 is TGTGCCAGCAGCCCCCAGGGTCGCTATGGCTACACCTTC. Amino acid sequence: CASSPQGRYGYTF.

V usage is TRBV5-4 and J usage is TRBJ2-5, with D possibly being TRBD2 (7 bases). Germline CDR1 and CDR2: SGHNT and YYREEE (reference sequence). The germline V and J ends were trimmed by 0 bases and 5 bases, with 14 bases remaining between them. This CDR3 is built from 15 residues. Written as DNA, the CDR3 is TGTGCCAGCAGCTTGGAGGTGGGGGGGCTCGAGACCCAGTACTTC. Its protein is CASSLEVGGLETQYF. The full variable domain, its missing parts supplied by reference TRBV5-4 and TRBJ2-5, is ETGVTQSPTHLIKTRGQQVTLRCSSQSGHNTVSWYQQALGQGPQFIFQYYREEENGRGNFPPRFSGLQFPNYSSELNVNALELDDSALYLCASSLEVGGLETQYFGPGTRLLVL.

This clone was picked up a small number of times. This chain connects TRBV19 to TRBJ2-3; the D gene is possibly TRBD2 (5 bases). The germline V and J ends were trimmed by 6 bases and 5 bases, with 12 bases remaining between them. Looked up from germline, CDR1 is LNHDA and CDR2 is SQIVND (reference sequence). The length of the CDR3 is 13 residues. The CDR3: CASRMYGVDTQYF. The CDR3 nucleotides are TGTGCCAGTAGAATGTACGGGGTAGATACGCAGTATTTT.